This T cell receptor beta chain was identified during a study of shared clonotypes between healthy human individuals. Study-wide points: Relative to clonotypes present in all four donors, those not shared had lower generation probabilities.

Study donors comprised healthy, HIV-negative adults devoid of recent acute infection or vaccination. In the original workflow: Filtering was not the same, since immunoSEQ gave junction-only sequences without quality scores. Data came from immunoSEQ multiplex PCR; TCRdb stores just in-frame clones and leaves some out. That table gives V, J and clone size, and the DNA gave D and trimming. The table lists more than 550,000 clones, less than 95% of them singletons. About this clone: Its antigen is currently unknown.

The germline CDR1 and CDR2 sequences are SGDLS and YYNGEE. The CDR3 runs to 14 residues. The V and J ends lost 4 bases and 6 bases respectively, with 15 bases between them. This sequence originates from a man aged 18-30 years in good health. Some clones in this sample may be carry-over from other donors' samples. This rearrangement joins TRBV9 to TRBJ2-3; no clear D. What was sequenced was memory CD8+ T cells from PBMCs. Subset described: CD45RO+ cells pooled with CCR7-negative TemRA cells. The DNA for the CDR3 is TGTGCCAGCAGCTCGACGAACCTGGCGGATACGCAGTATTTT. It yields the protein CASSSTNLADTQYF.